This is a list of T cell receptor beta chains from one sample in a study of blood T cell repertoires in COVID-19. TCRdb keeps only in-frame clones here, not all; method: immunoSEQ multiplex PCR. The sample contains under 85,000 clones, over 70% of which appear only once. The sequenced sample was peripheral blood. These TCRs come from a human donor in a cohort sampled during active COVID-19. Each CDR3 is given with its conserved first and last residue. Fields, in order: clone size, J gene, D gene, V gene, CDR3 protein, CDR3 DNA. A D gene is named only where the DNA matches it firmly. Part of the rows lack a size; the others show once, few, many or a class for expanded clones.

>-|TRBJ1-1|-|TRBV3-1/TRBV3-2
CASSQVGSAYTEAFF
TGTGCCAGCAGCCAAGTGGGGAGCGCTTACACTGAAGCTTTCTTT
>-|TRBJ1-5|-|TRBV6-4
CASSDTERDKSYDSNQPQHF
TGTGCCAGCAGTGACACGGAGAGGGACAAATCCTATGATAGCAATCAGCCCCAGCATTTT
>-|TRBJ1-2|-|TRBV19
CASSHGRVSRTAYGYTF
TGTGCCAGTAGTCATGGGCGGGTATCCAGGACAGCCTATGGCTACACCTTC
>few|TRBJ2-7|-|TRBV18
CASSPGPHRRGEQYF
TGTGCCAGCTCTCCGGGGCCACACCGACGGGGGGAGCAGTACTTC
>-|TRBJ2-7|-|TRBV6-1
CASSERAGLVLEAYEQYF
TGTGCCAGCAGTGAGAGGGCAGGACTCGTCCTCGAGGCCTACGAGCAGTACTTC
>-|TRBJ2-3|-|TRBV4-3
CASSQEHRIADTQYF
TGCGCCAGCAGCCAAGAACACAGGATCGCAGATACGCAGTATTTT
>-|TRBJ2-5|TRBD1|TRBV4-2
CASSQDRRGQGRLETQYF
TGTGCCAGCAGCCAAGATCGTCGGGGACAGGGGCGGTTGGAGACCCAGTACTTC
>-|TRBJ2-7|-|TRBV6-5
CASLGGGLVEQYF
TGTGCCAGCTTAGGGGGGGGCTTGGTGGAGCAGTACTTC
>-|TRBJ2-6|-|TRBV2
CASSEEGAGANVLTF
TGTGCCAGCAGTGAAGAGGGAGCTGGGGCCAACGTCCTGACTTTC
>-|TRBJ1-5|-|TRBV15
CATSRDRGDQPQHF
TGTGCCACCAGCAGAGATCGGGGAGATCAGCCCCAGCATTTT
>-|TRBJ2-7|TRBD1|TRBV6-6
CASSYSIGQGGEQYF
TGTGCCAGCAGTTACTCGATTGGACAGGGGGGGGAGCAGTACTTC
>few|TRBJ1-6|-|TRBV6-5
CASTLGSGANSPLHF
TGTGCCAGCACCTTGGGCTCAGGGGCGAATTCACCCCTCCACTTT